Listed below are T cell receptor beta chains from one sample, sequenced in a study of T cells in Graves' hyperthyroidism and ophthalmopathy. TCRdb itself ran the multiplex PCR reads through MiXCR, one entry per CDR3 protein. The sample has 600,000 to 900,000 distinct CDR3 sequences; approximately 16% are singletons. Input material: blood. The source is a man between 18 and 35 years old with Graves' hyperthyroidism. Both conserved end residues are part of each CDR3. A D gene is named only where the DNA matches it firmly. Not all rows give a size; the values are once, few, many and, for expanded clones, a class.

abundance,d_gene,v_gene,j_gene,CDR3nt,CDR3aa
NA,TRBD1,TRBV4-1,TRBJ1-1,TGCGCCAGCAGTTGGGGGAGGACAGGGGGAAACACTGAAGCTTTCTTT,CASSWGRTGGNTEAFF
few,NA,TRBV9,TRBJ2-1,TGTGCCAGCAGCGCTCAGGTCTCTAGCGTCTACAATGAGCAGTTCTTC,CASSAQVSSVYNEQFF
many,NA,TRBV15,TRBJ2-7,TGTGCCACCAGCAGAGATGGAGGGAGCCCCTACGAGCAGTACTTC,CATSRDGGSPYEQYF
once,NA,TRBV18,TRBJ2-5,TGTGCCAGCTCACCACCGGTTCCGGTTCCGTGGGAGACCCAGTACTTC,CASSPPVPVPWETQYF
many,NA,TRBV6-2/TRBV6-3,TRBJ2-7,TGTGCCAGCACAGAGCCGAAAGGGGTTTCGAGCTCCTACGAGCAGTACTTC,CASTEPKGVSSSYEQYF
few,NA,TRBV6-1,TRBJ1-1,TGTGCCAGCGGTCGGGGAAGTCAGAGTACTGAAGCTTTCTTT,CASGRGSQSTEAFF
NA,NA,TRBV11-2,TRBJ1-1,TGTGCCAGCAGCCGAGAGGAAGGTTTGGCGGGGTTGAACACTGAAGCTTTCTTT,CASSREEGLAGLNTEAFF
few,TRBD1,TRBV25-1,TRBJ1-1,TGTGCCAGCAGGGGGACAGGCCCCTTGAACACTGAAGCTTTCTTT,CASRGTGPLNTEAFF
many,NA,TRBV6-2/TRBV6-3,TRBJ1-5,TGTGCCAGCAGTTTCGGGTATAGCAATCAGCCCCAGCATTTT,CASSFGYSNQPQHF
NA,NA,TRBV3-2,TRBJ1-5,TGTGCCAGCAGCCTTCCCGGGACTGATTATAGCAATCAGCCCCAGCATTTT,CASSLPGTDYSNQPQHF
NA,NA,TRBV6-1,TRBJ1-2,TGTGCCAGCAGTGAAGTCGGGCGATATGGCTACACCTTC,CASSEVGRYGYTF
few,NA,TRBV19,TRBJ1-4,TGTGCCAGTAGTTCATTGGCCTTTAATGAAAAACTGTTTTTT,CASSSLAFNEKLFF
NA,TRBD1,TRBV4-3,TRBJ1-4,TGCGCCAGCAGCCAGGAGCCCGGACAGGGAGGTGAAAAACTGTTTTTT,CASSQEPGQGGEKLFF
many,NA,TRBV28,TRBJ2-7,TGTGCCAGCAGTCCTTACAACTACGAGCAGTACTTC,CASSPYNYEQYF
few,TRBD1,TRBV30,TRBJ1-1,TGTGCCTGGAGTGTAAAGGGGGTACAGGGGCGAACTTTCTTT,CAWSVKGVQGRTFF
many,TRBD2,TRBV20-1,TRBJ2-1,TGCAGTGCTAGAGGAGCGGGAGTTAGGAATGAGCAGTTCTTC,CSARGAGVRNEQFF
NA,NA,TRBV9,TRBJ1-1,TGTGCCAGCAGCGTCGGTGGGACGGCGAACACTGAAGCTTTCTTT,CASSVGGTANTEAFF
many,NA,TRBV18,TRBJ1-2,TGTGCCAGCTCACCACCGACAGCTTGGGGCTATGGCTACACCTTC,CASSPPTAWGYGYTF
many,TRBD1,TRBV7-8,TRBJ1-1,TGTGCCAGCAGCTTGCTTTGGACAGGGGGTAACACTGAAGCTTTCTTT,CASSLLWTGGNTEAFF
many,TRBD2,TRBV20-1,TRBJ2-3,TGCAGTGCCGGGATAGCGGGAGGGAAAGATACGCAGTATTTT,CSAGIAGGKDTQYF
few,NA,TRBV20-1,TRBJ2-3,TGCAGTGCTAGAGGCGGGGTTTGGAGCACAGATACGCAGTATTTT,CSARGGVWSTDTQYF
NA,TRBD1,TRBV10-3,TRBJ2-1,TGTGCCATCAGTGAGTCGATGACCCTAGGGGGCCATGAGCAGTTCTTC,CAISESMTLGGHEQFF
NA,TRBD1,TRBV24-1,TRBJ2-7,TGTGCCACCAGTAGACAGGGGTCCTACGAGCAGTACTTC,CATSRQGSYEQYF
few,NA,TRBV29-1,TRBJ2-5,TGCAGCGCAGAAGGGGTGAGAGGAGAGACCCAGTACTTC,CSAEGVRGETQYF
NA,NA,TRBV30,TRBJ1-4,TGTGCCTGGACCCGGGGCCCAAATGAAAAACTGTTTTTT,CAWTRGPNEKLFF
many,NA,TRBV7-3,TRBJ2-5,TGTGCCAGCAGCCCGACGGGCTCAGAGACCCAGTACTTC,CASSPTGSETQYF
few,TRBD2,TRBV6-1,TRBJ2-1,TGTGCCAGCAGTGAAACTAGCGGGATTTACAATGAGCAGTTCTTC,CASSETSGIYNEQFF
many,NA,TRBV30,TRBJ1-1,TGTGCCTGGATTCCTACAGTGAACACTGAAGCTTTCTTT,CAWIPTVNTEAFF
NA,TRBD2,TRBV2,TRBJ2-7,TGTGCCAGCAGTCCCCAAGCTAGCGGGATCTACGAGCAGTACTTC,CASSPQASGIYEQYF
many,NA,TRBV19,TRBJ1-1,TGTGCCAGTAGTATGATCGGTTCCATGAACACTGAAGCTTTCTTT,CASSMIGSMNTEAFF
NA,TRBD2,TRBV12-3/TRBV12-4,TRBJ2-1,TGTGCCAGCAGTTTTCCGGGAGGTAACAATGAGCAGTTCTTC,CASSFPGGNNEQFF
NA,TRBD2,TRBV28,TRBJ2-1,TGTGCCAGCACGGGACTAGCGGGAGGTTACAATGAGCAGTTCTTC,CASTGLAGGYNEQFF
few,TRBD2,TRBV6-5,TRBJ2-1,TGTGCCAGCAGTTACGTTAGCGGGAGGATCAATGAGCAGTTCTTC,CASSYVSGRINEQFF
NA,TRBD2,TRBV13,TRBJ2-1,TGTGCCAGCAGCTTACCCCGAGGACTAGCGGGATTGGATGAGCAGTTCTTC,CASSLPRGLAGLDEQFF
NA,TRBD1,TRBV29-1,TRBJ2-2,TGCAGCGTTCCCAGGGGGCCCGGGGAGCTGTTTTTT,CSVPRGPGELFF
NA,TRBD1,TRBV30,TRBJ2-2,TGTGCCTGGAGTGACACAGGGGCCACCGGGGAGCTGTTTTTT,CAWSDTGATGELFF
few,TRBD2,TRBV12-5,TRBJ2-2,TGTGCTAGTGGTTTGAAGGTAGCGGGTACACCCGGGGAGCTGTTTTTT,CASGLKVAGTPGELFF
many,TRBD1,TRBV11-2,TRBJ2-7,TGTGCCAGCAGCTTAGTAGGGACAGGACTATACGAGCAGTACTTC,CASSLVGTGLYEQYF
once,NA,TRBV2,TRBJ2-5,TGTGCCAGCAGGAGGGGCAGCGGAGAGACCCAGTACTTC,CASRRGSGETQYF
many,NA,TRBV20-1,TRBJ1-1,TGCAGTGCTAGAGATGGCGGGGAGTTTGGCACTGAAGCTTTCTTT,CSARDGGEFGTEAFF
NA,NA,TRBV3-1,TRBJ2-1,TGTGCCAGCAGCCCTGGGACCGTCGATGAGCAGTTCTTC,CASSPGTVDEQFF
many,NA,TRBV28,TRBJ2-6,TGTGCCAGCAGCTCTCCCTCTCCGGACATATACTCTGGGGCCAACGTCCTGACTTTC,CASSSPSPDIYSGANVLTF
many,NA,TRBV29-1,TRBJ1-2,TGCAGCGTTGAGGAGAGCTATGGCTACACCTTC,CSVEESYGYTF
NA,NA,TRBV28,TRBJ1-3,TGTGCCAGCAGTTTATGGGACAGAGCGGGCCACACCATATATTTT,CASSLWDRAGHTIYF
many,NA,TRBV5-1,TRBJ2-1,TGCGCCAGCAGCTTGATAGGCCGAGGGGTCAATGAGCAGTTCTTC,CASSLIGRGVNEQFF
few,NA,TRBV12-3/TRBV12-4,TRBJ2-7,TGTGCCAGCAGTTTAAGGGTAAAGACCTACGAGCAGTACTTC,CASSLRVKTYEQYF
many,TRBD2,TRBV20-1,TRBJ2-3,TGCAGTGCTGCCGCTGAAGGTGGCGGGAGCGCGGGGACGCAGTATTTT,CSAAAEGGGSAGTQYF
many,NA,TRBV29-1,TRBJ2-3,TGCAGCGTTATCCGGGGCACAGATACGCAGTATTTT,CSVIRGTDTQYF
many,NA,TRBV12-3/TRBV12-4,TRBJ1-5,TGTGCCAGCAGTTTCAGGCGTGGCTCGGCCCGACAGCCCCAGCATTTT,CASSFRRGSARQPQHF
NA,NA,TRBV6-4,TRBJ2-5,TGTGCCAGCAGTCCACCCTTACGGGAGGACAGGGAGACCCAGTACTTC,CASSPPLREDRETQYF
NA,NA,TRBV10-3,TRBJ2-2,TGTGCCATCAGTGAAGGTCCTACTCTTACCGGGGAGCTGTTTTTT,CAISEGPTLTGELFF
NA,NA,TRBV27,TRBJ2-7,TGTGCCAGCAGTTTAGGCCCCCTCTACTACGAGCAGTACTTC,CASSLGPLYYEQYF
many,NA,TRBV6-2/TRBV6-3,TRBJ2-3,TGTGCCAGCAGTTACAAGGCTAGAACAGATACGCAGTATTTT,CASSYKARTDTQYF